What follows are 20 T cell receptor beta chains derived from one specimen sequenced in a study of vaccination effects on CD4 cells after COVID-19 (dated by TCRdb to the early 2020s). The ViraFEST assay stimulated PBMC with viral peptide pools and then used TCR sequencing to identify antigen-specific CD4+ T cell clonotypes by expansion. After 10 to 11 days of culture, CD4+ T cells were isolated with the EasySep CD4+ T cell isolation kit. The receptor library was made with the immunoSEQ multiplex PCR assay. What TCRdb holds here is the immuneACCESS table cut down to in-frame rearrangements. Part of the clones is not present; checked against another copy, under half of the missing clones reflect an unresolved V gene, and the others are unexplained. This sample gives more than 9,000 clones in total; just under 75% of them show up just once. Of the sample, 20% to 30% is held by the ten largest clones.

These receptors' targets are unknown. The material was CD4+ T cells from PBMCs cultured with HCoV-229E spike peptides, obtained before COVID-19 vaccination. The sample's cell subset or site, from its label and the paper: HCoV-229E spike overlapping peptide pool stimulation. Source of these receptors: a human donor who received a COVID-19 vaccine.

This chain uses TRBV7-9 with TRBJ1-1; D is unclear. V dropped 2 bases and J dropped 2 bases, with 15 bases sitting between them. CDR1 is SEHNR and CDR2 is FQNEAQ in the germline V gene (reference sequence). The CDR3 extends over 16 amino acids. CDR3 region: CASSLPLGRQNTEAFF. For the CDR3, the DNA is TGTGCCAGCAGCTTACCTCTCGGCAGGCAAAACACTGAAGCTTTCTTT.

The chain combines TRBV10-3 with TRBJ1-1; D remains ambiguous. V lost 5 bases and J 1 base, leaving 5 bases between the germline ends. Germline V gene data show CDR1 as ENHRY and CDR2 as SYGVKD. The CDR3 runs 12 residues. The CDR3 protein is CAISRTNTEAFF. DNA of the CDR3: TGTGCCATCAGTCGCACGAACACTGAAGCTTTCTTT.

This rearrangement joins TRBV6-5 to TRBJ1-2; D gene ambiguous. This CDR3 spans 13 amino acids. The germline CDR1 and CDR2 sequences are MNHEY and SVGAGI. Trimming took 2 bases from V and 8 from J, leaving 12 bases between them. This chain's CDR3 is CASSYVVGQGYTF. In DNA, the CDR3 is TGTGCCAGCAGTTACGTAGTAGGGCAAGGCTACACCTTC.

This clone showed up just once. V gene TRBV6-6 combines with J gene TRBJ1-4, with D perhaps TRBD1 (5 bases). The germline CDR1 and CDR2 sequences are MNHNY and SVGAGI (reference sequence). The CDR3 spans 10 residues. With 10 bases removed from V and 7 bases from J, the gap between germline ends came to 7 bases. The CDR3 nucleotides are TGTGCCATCGGGGGTGAAAAACTGTTTTTT. Amino acids: CAIGGEKLFF.

J is TRBJ2-1 and V is TRBV28; D may be TRBD2 (7 bases). The germline V gene encodes CDR1 MDHEN and CDR2 SYDVKM. The germline V and J ends were trimmed by 3 bases and 8 bases, with 17 bases remaining between them. The CDR3 has 15 residues. The CDR3 spells CASSLRGLAYDEQFF. The CDR3 DNA reads as TGTGCCAGCAGTTTGCGGGGGCTGGCGTACGATGAGCAGTTCTTC.

This chain joins TRBV3-1 (or the pseudogene TRBV3-2) and TRBJ2-5; D tentatively reads TRBD1 or TRBD2 (5 bases each). The germline CDR1 and CDR2 sequences are LGHDT and YNNKEL (reference sequence). This CDR3 contains 15 residues. V lost 0 bases, J lost 6 bases, and 14 bases lay in between. In nucleotides, the CDR3 is TGTGCCAGCAGCCAAGATCGGGGCTGGGGACAGACCCAGTACTTC. It codes for CASSQDRGWGQTQYF.

This clone has only one observation. V gene TRBV7-9 combines with J gene TRBJ2-3, with D possibly matching TRBD2 (6 bases). Germline V gene data show CDR1 as SEHNR and CDR2 as FQNEAQ (reference sequence). V lost 4 bases and J lost 0, with 17 bases in between. The CDR3 runs to 17 residues. The CDR3 sequence: CASSSGRRGSSTDTQYF. For the CDR3, the DNA is TGTGCCAGCAGCTCGGGACGGCGGGGATCTAGCACAGATACGCAGTATTTT.

This clone was recorded a few times. V and J are TRBV9 and TRBJ1-6, with 10 bases matching TRBD1. This CDR3 is 17 amino acids long. Trimming removed 3 bases from V and 0 bases from J; junction bases left unmatched: 3. Germline values: CDR1 SGDLS, CDR2 YYNGEE. The CDR3 nucleotides read TGTGCCAGCAGCGCCGGGACAGGGGCCTCCTATAATTCACCCCTCCACTTT. This sequence encodes CASSAGTGASYNSPLHF.

The rearrangement links TRBV19 to TRBJ1-5, with D perhaps TRBD1 (5 bases). Per the germline V gene, CDR1 is LNHDA and CDR2 is SQIVND (reference sequence). V shed 6 bases and J shed 0 bases, with 9 bases lying between them. The CDR3 length is 14 residues. The CDR3 loop reads CASRGAGSNQPQHF. The CDR3, as DNA: TGTGCCAGTAGAGGGGCGGGTAGCAATCAGCCCCAGCATTTT.

This clone was seen more than once but under ten times. The chain carries TRBV7-9 and TRBJ2-1; tentatively, D is TRBD1 or TRBD2 (7 bases each). Germline-derived CDR1 and CDR2 are SEHNR and FQNEAQ (reference sequence). This CDR3 spans 17 amino acids. V gave up 5 bases and J gave up 0 bases, with 17 bases separating them. The CDR3 is CASSGQGGTSSYNEQFF. The DNA of the CDR3 is TGTGCCAGCAGCGGGCAGGGGGGGACAAGCTCCTACAATGAGCAGTTCTTC.

V and J are TRBV25-1 and TRBJ2-2; 9 nucleotides match TRBD2. J gave up 5 bases and V 5 bases, and 3 bases lay outside the gene matches. Per germline, CDR1 MGHDK and CDR2 SYGVNS. The CDR3 sequence is 14 residues long. The CDR3: CASSPRGGTGELFF. In DNA, the CDR3 is TGTGCCAGCAGTCCGCGGGGGGGTACCGGGGAGCTGTTTTTT.

The chain has TRBV10-3 and TRBJ2-1; 8 bases are shared with TRBD2. Germline loops: CDR1 ENHRY, CDR2 SYGVKD. The CDR3 is 12 amino acids. V lost 11 bases to trimming and J lost 9 bases; unmatched junction nucleotides: 9. The CDR3, as DNA: TGTGCCTCGGGGGGGCTGTCGGTTGAGCAGTTCTTC. Protein sequence: CASGGLSVEQFF.

This chain connects TRBV18 to TRBJ1-1; D unresolved. The CDR3 length is 14 residues. V lost 5 bases and J 1 base, leaving 11 bases between the germline ends. Germline CDR1 is KGHSH and CDR2 is LQKENI. The CDR3 nucleotides read TGTGCCAGCTCATACCAAACAGAGAACACTGAAGCTTTCTTT. It specifies CASSYQTENTEAFF.

The chain employs TRBV27 and TRBJ2-1; TRBD2 aligns across 12 bases. The CDR3 consists of 19 residues. Germline lookup yields CDR1 MNHEY and CDR2 SMNVEV (reference sequence). J lost 2 bases, V lost 8 bases, and 16 bases had no gene match. The CDR3 nucleotides read TGTGCCAGCCCCCACCGAGGGCTAGCGGGAGGGCCCCCCTACAATGAGCAGTTCTTC. Translated, it gives CASPHRGLAGGPPYNEQFF.

The chain joins TRBV24-1 to TRBJ2-3; 7 positions match TRBD2. From germline, CDR1 is KGHDR and CDR2 SFDVKD. This CDR3 has 17 residues. With 1 base clipped from V and 1 base from J, the junction kept 7 bases outside the gene matches. This chain's CDR3 is CATSDFWAAGGTDTQYF. CDR3 DNA: TGTGCCACCAGTGATTTTTGGGCGGCGGGGGGCACAGATACGCAGTATTTT.

The V gene is TRBV3-1 (or the pseudogene TRBV3-2), the J gene TRBJ1-3; no clear D. The CDR3 totals 16 residues. Trimming removed 0 bases at V and 3 bases at J, with 12 bases between. Germline V lookup: CDR1 LGHDT, CDR2 YNNKEL (reference sequence). The CDR3 protein is CASSQDLRGYGNTIYF. For the CDR3, the DNA is TGTGCCAGCAGCCAAGATCTCCGGGGTTATGGAAACACCATATATTTT.

V gene TRBV30 combines with J gene TRBJ1-2, with 9 bases matching TRBD1. CDR1 and CDR2 (germline): GTSNPN, SVGIG (reference sequence). The CDR3 covers 13 residues. With V trimmed by 8 bases and J by 4 bases, 8 bases remained unmatched. CDR3 sequence reads: CATWTGDFYGYTF. The DNA of the CDR3 is TGTGCCACCTGGACAGGGGACTTCTATGGCTACACCTTC.

This clone was seen just once. The V call is TRBV9, the J call TRBJ1-2, with no clear D. The CDR3 is 16 amino acids. Deletions cut 6 bases from V and 0 bases from J, with 18 bases between. Germline CDR1 SGDLS, CDR2 YYNGEE. In DNA, the CDR3 is TGTGCCAGCACCTTAGGTGGACGGGGAACTAACTATGGCTACACCTTC. It yields the protein CASTLGGRGTNYGYTF.

This rearrangement joins TRBV4-2 to TRBJ1-2; possibly TRBD1 for D (5 bases). Trimming pared 0 bases from V and 1 base from J, leaving 6 bases between. CDR3 size: 14 residues. The germline V gene encodes CDR1 LGHNA and CDR2 YNFKEQ. The CDR3: CASSQDRVNYGYTF. DNA for the CDR3: TGTGCCAGCAGCCAAGACAGGGTTAACTATGGCTACACCTTC.

This clone was recorded a few times. The gene calls are TRBV28 and TRBJ1-6; D may be TRBD1 (6 bases). V lost 8 bases and J 7 bases, leaving 21 bases between the germline ends. There are 16 residues in the CDR3. CDR1 is MDHEN and CDR2 is SYDVKM in the germline V gene. This chain's CDR3 is CASHEGGKRGNSPLHF. The CDR3 DNA follows: TGTGCCAGCCACGAGGGGGGAAAGCGGGGGAATTCACCCCTCCACTTT.